One sample yielded the 21 T cell receptor beta chains listed below, sequenced in a study of T cell repertoires in cytomegalovirus infection. Antigens of these TCRs are unknown. Each CDR3 protein is one row after TCRdb ran MiXCR on the reads. The sample contains some 130,000 distinct CDR3 sequences, around 32% of which appear only once. Source: CD8+ T cells from cultured PBMCs, taken from culture after CMV antigen stimulation. The source of these receptors is a human donor in good health (CMV status not recorded). Some clones in this sample may be carry-over from other donors' samples.

The CDR3 here is CASSLDFGYGYTF. For the CDR3, the DNA is TGCGCCAGCAGCCTCGACTTCGGCTATGGCTACACCTTC. The chain couples TRBV4-1 to TRBJ1-2; D not certain. V was trimmed by 4 bases and J by 4 bases, leaving 10 bases between them. This CDR3 region has 13 residues. Germline-derived CDR1 and CDR2 are MGHRA and YSYEKL.

This clonotype was observed a handful of times. The V gene is TRBV27, the J gene TRBJ1-4; 9 positions match TRBD1. Per germline, CDR1 MNHEY and CDR2 SMNVEV (reference sequence). CDR3 length: 15 amino acids. Trimming took 4 bases from V and 8 from J; bases not matched to a gene: 8. CDR3 region: CASSSRDRVGEKLFF. CDR3 DNA: TGTGCCAGCAGTTCCCGGGACAGGGTGGGCGAAAAACTGTTTTTT.

This chain joins TRBV20-1 and TRBJ2-7; the D is unclear. This CDR3 has 13 amino acids. V was clipped by 4 bases and J by 0 bases, with 10 bases between them. The germline V gene has CDR1 DFQATT and CDR2 SNEGSKA (reference sequence). The CDR3, as DNA: TGCAGTGCTATACCTCCGATCTCCTACGAGCAGTACTTC. Protein product: CSAIPPISYEQYF.

The chain couples TRBV20-1 to TRBJ2-1, with 7 bases identical to TRBD2. The CDR3 is 16 residues long. Germline V lookup: CDR1 DFQATT, CDR2 SNEGSKA (reference sequence). V was clipped by 5 bases and J by 4 bases; unmatched bases: 14. The CDR3 DNA reads as TGCAGTGCTGAATCCTTAGAGAGGGAGGGTTACAATGAGCAGTTCTTC. This gives the protein CSAESLEREGYNEQFF.

The V call is TRBV20-1, the J call TRBJ2-4, with TRBD2 matching over 8 bases. This CDR3 is built from 13 residues. Germline assignment: CDR1 DFQATT and CDR2 SNEGSKA (reference sequence). Trimming cost V 1 base and J 9 bases; bases outside gene matches: 5. The DNA for the CDR3 is TGCAGTGCTAGAGCCGGGACTAGTTCCATTCAGTACTTC. Translation gives CSARAGTSSIQYF.

This clonotype was seen a few times. The genes are TRBV12-5 and TRBJ2-2, with 7 bases lining up with TRBD2. In germline, CDR1 is LGHNT, CDR2 FRNRAP. This CDR3 has 15 residues. V trimming: 0 bases; J trimming: 5 bases; junction bases outside the gene matches: 3. For the CDR3, the DNA is TGTGCTAGTGGTTTGGTTCACGGGGGGACCGGGGAGCTGTTTTTT. Its protein product is CASGLVHGGTGELFF.

The chain links TRBV19 to TRBJ2-3; maybe TRBD1 (6 bases). V was shortened by 3 bases and J by 5 bases, with 21 bases between the two germline ends. The CDR3 loop spans 17 amino acids. Germline values: CDR1 LNHDA, CDR2 SQIVND (reference sequence). CDR3 residues: CASSIVPPTGRVDTQYF. The CDR3 coding sequence is TGTGCCAGTAGTATCGTCCCGCCGACAGGAAGAGTAGATACGCAGTATTTT.

This clonotype showed up many times. The rearrangement joins TRBV7-6 to TRBJ2-3; a weak D match, TRBD2 (5 bases). With 0 bases removed from V and 1 base from J, the gap between germline ends came to 11 bases. There are 16 residues in the CDR3. Germline V gene sequence: CDR1 SGHVS, CDR2 FNYEAQ. Written as DNA, the CDR3 is TGTGCCAGCAGCTTAGCGCACTCCGGGGGCACAGATACGCAGTATTTT. This sequence encodes CASSLAHSGGTDTQYF. Variable domain in full (rest from reference TRBV7-6 and TRBJ2-3): GAGVSQSPRYKVTKRGQDVALRCDPISGHVSLYWYRQALGQGPEFLTYFNYEAQQDKSGLPNDRFSAERPEGSISTLTIQRTEQRDSAMYRCASSLAHSGGTDTQYFGPGTRLTVL.

This clonotype was counted only a few times. This chain joins TRBV4-1 and TRBJ2-1; D gene unclear. The V gene lost 4 bases and the J gene lost 0 bases, with 10 bases spanning the gap. Germline CDR1 reads MGHRA; CDR2 reads YSYEKL. There are 15 residues in the CDR3. The CDR3 loop reads CASSLIKSSYNEQFF. CDR3 DNA sequence: TGCGCCAGCAGCCTTATAAAAAGCTCCTACAATGAGCAGTTCTTC.

The V and J genes are TRBV20-1 and TRBJ2-7; 15 bases align to TRBD2. The CDR3 consists of 16 residues. CDR1 and CDR2 (germline): DFQATT, SNEGSKA (reference sequence). With V trimmed by 6 bases and J by 0 bases, 6 bases remained unmatched. The CDR3 region is CSAYGLAGGISYEQYF. In DNA, the CDR3 is TGCAGTGCGTACGGACTAGCGGGGGGGATCTCCTACGAGCAGTACTTC.

This chain connects TRBV28 to TRBJ2-7, with 7 bases matching TRBD1. Germline V gene sequence: CDR1 MDHEN, CDR2 SYDVKM. This CDR3 is built from 14 residues. V dropped 6 bases and J dropped 1; count of bases not matched to a gene: 6. Here the CDR3 DNA reads TGTGCCAGCAGGCCCCGGGACAGATCCTACGAGCAGTACTTC. It specifies CASRPRDRSYEQYF.

The chain links TRBV27 to TRBJ2-3, with 8 positions matching TRBD2. CDR1 and CDR2 from the germline V gene are MNHEY and SMNVEV (reference sequence). The CDR3 totals 17 residues. Losses at the gene ends were 1 base for V and 6 bases for J; bases not matched to a gene: 12. CDR3 protein: CASSLLQTGGLQDTQYF. CDR3 DNA: TGTGCCAGCAGTTTATTGCAGACGGGGGGGCTCCAGGATACGCAGTATTTT.

The genes are TRBV7-2 and TRBJ1-1; 7 bases are shared with TRBD1. The V segment lost 1 base and the J segment 6 bases; nucleotides outside the gene matches: 11. There are 16 residues in the CDR3. Germline V lookup: CDR1 SGHTA, CDR2 FQGNSA. The CDR3 region is CASSLVSWSGGPEAFF. The DNA for the CDR3 is TGTGCCAGCAGCTTAGTATCGTGGTCAGGGGGGCCTGAAGCTTTCTTT.

This clonotype occurred a few times. The chain joins TRBV19 to TRBJ2-1; D not certain. V was clipped by 4 bases and J by 4 bases, with 5 bases between them. Per the germline V gene, CDR1 is LNHDA and CDR2 is SQIVND (reference sequence). The CDR3 has 12 amino acids. This CDR3 is CASSSGYNEQFF. As DNA, the CDR3 is TGTGCCAGTAGTAGCGGATACAATGAGCAGTTCTTC.

This clonotype was seen many times. The CDR3 sequence is CASSPLDRRWYTEAFF. The CDR3 nucleotides are TGTGCCAGCAGTCCTCTCGACCGGCGCTGGTACACTGAAGCTTTCTTT. The chain uses TRBV28 and TRBJ1-1; D gene unclear. CDR1 and CDR2 (germline): MDHEN, SYDVKM. Trimming took 5 bases from V and 3 from J, leaving 19 bases between them. This CDR3 is built from 16 residues.

Only a few counts were recorded for this clonotype. The chain has TRBV27 and TRBJ1-6, with D unresolved. Germline lookup yields CDR1 MNHEY and CDR2 SMNVEV (reference sequence). The CDR3 contains 14 residues. V lost 4 bases and J lost 10, with 14 bases in between. CDR3 coding DNA: TGTGCCAGCAGTTCCCCGAGTGCGGGGTCACCCCTCCACTTT. Protein product: CASSSPSAGSPLHF.

The sample holds a few counts of this clonotype. The rearrangement links TRBV7-8 to TRBJ2-2, with 14 positions matching TRBD2. From germline, CDR1 is SGHVS and CDR2 FQNEAQ. V shed 5 bases and J 7 bases; nucleotides not matched to a gene: 9. This CDR3 is built from 17 residues. CDR3 in DNA: TGTGCCAGCAGCCCAAAGGGACTAGCGGGGGAAATCGGGGAGCTGTTTTTT. Translating it yields CASSPKGLAGEIGELFF. The full variable domain, completed using reference TRBV7-8 and TRBJ2-2, is GAGVSQSPRYKVAKRGQDVALRCDPISGHVSLFWYQQALGQGPEFLTYFQNEAQLDKSGLPSDRFFAERPEGSVSTLKIQRTQQEDSAVYLCASSPKGLAGEIGELFFGEGSRLTVL.

This clonotype was counted a few times. The J gene is TRBJ2-5, the V gene TRBV7-6; 13 nucleotides line up with TRBD2. This CDR3 spans 16 amino acids. The germline gives CDR1 SGHVS, CDR2 FNYEAQ. After removal of 6 bases from V and 1 base from J, the junction contained 5 bases not matched to a gene. The CDR3 region is CASRHTSGGAQETQYF. CDR3 nucleotides: TGTGCCAGCAGGCATACTAGCGGGGGGGCCCAAGAGACCCAGTACTTC.

For this clonotype: It may be a read error: a sequence one base away is much more abundant. The chain employs TRBV27 and TRBJ2-7; D gene unclear. Between the trimmed V and J ends, which lost 3 bases and 4 bases, there was a span of 13 bases. The CDR3 has 14 residues. Germline V CDR1 and CDR2: MNHEY, SMNVEV (reference sequence). CDR3 coding DNA: TGTGCCAGCAGTTTCGACAAGGTGGGGTACGAGCAGTACTTC. Its protein is CASSFDKVGYEQYF.

This clonotype was found many times. The genes are TRBV11-2 and TRBJ2-7; 8 positions agree with TRBD1. There are 14 residues in the CDR3. In germline, CDR1 is SGHAT, CDR2 FQNNGV. V lost 5 bases to trimming and J lost 3 bases; unmatched junction nucleotides: 6. DNA for the CDR3: TGTGCCAGCAGCCCAGACAGGGGAGGCTACGAGCAGTACTTC. Amino acids: CASSPDRGGYEQYF.

The chain carries TRBV7-9 and TRBJ2-1; TRBD1 matches at 11 bases. Per germline, CDR1 SEHNR and CDR2 FQNEAQ (reference sequence). V gave up 3 bases and J gave up 5 bases; unmatched junction bases: 3. CDR3 size: 15 residues. CDR3 nucleotide sequence: TGTGCCAGCAGCTTCGGGACAGGGGGGCACAATGAGCAGTTCTTC. Amino acids: CASSFGTGGHNEQFF.